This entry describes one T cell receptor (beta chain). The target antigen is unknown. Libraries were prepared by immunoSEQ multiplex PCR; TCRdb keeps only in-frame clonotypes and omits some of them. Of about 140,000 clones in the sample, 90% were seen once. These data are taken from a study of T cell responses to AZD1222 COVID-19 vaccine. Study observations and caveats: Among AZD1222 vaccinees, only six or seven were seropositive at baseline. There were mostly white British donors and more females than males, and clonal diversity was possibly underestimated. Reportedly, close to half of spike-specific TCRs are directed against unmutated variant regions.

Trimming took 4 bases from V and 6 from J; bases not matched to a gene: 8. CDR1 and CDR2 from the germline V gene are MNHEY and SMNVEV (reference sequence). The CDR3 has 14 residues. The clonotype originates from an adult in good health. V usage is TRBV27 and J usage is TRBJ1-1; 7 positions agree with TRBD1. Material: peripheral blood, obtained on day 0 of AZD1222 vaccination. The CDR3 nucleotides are TGTGCCAGCAGTTCTACAGGGGATGGAGCTGAAGCTTTCTTT. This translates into CASSSTGDGAEAFF.